This section outlines one T cell receptor beta chain sequence together with its context. Its antigen remains unknown. The sample holds other DNA sequences that translate to the same CDR3. Generated by immunoSEQ multiplex PCR, the TCRdb table keeps only in-frame clones and is missing some. The repertoire holds more than 150,000 clones, approximately 72% seen once, with around an eighth in the top ten. This sample stems from a study of cytotoxic CD8 clonotypes in ibrutinib-treated CLL. Study-wide context: The patients comprised about a dozen relapsed/refractory and around 14 treatment-naive cases, around 17 IGHV unmutated.

The study's findings and limits: Shared public clonotypes were rare, and on treatment they either got smaller or stayed the same. Clonality grew at ibrutinib response; at progression, it decreased back toward baseline.

The CDR3 is made up of 14 amino acids. Germline CDR1 reads SGDLS; CDR2 reads YYNGEE. V was trimmed by 0 bases and J by 1 base, leaving 7 bases between them. The receptor's source is a human donor with chronic lymphocytic leukemia. This sample comprised PBMCs, obtained after 24 months of ibrutinib treatment. The chain couples TRBV9 to TRBJ1-1; perhaps TRBD1 as D (6 bases). The CDR3 sequence is CASSVVGGNTEAFF. DNA of the CDR3: TGTGCCAGCAGCGTAGTAGGGGGGAACACTGAAGCTTTCTTT.